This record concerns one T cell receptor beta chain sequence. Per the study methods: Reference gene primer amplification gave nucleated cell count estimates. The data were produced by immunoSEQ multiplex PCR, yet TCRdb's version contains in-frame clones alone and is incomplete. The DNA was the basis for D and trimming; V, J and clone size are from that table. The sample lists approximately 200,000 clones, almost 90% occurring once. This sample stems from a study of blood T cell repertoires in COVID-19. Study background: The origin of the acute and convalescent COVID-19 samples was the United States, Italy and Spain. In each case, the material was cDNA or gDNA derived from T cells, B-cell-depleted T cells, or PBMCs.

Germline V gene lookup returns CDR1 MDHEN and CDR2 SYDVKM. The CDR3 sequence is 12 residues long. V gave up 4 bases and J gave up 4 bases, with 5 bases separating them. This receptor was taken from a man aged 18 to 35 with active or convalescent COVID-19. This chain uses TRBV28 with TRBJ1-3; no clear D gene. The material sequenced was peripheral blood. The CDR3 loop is CASSSMGNTIYF. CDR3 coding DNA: TGTGCCAGCAGTTCCATGGGAAACACCATATATTTT. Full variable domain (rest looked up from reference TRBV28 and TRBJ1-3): DVKVTQSSRYLVKRTGEKVFLECVQDMDHENMFWYRQDPGLGLRLIYFSYDVKMKEKGDIPEGYSVSREKKERFSLILESASTNQTSMYLCASSSMGNTIYFGEGSWLTVV.